Listed below are T cell receptor beta chains from one sample, sequenced in a study of graft-versus-host responses after intestinal transplantation. For these receptors, no antigen is known. The table came from immunoSEQ multiplex PCR; TCRdb's copy has only in-frame clones and leaves some out. The sample carries approximately 99,000 clones, 90% to 95% recorded once. The sequencing used unstimulated CD4+ T cells sorted from spleen or lymph node cells, collected before transplant. The receptors here all came from a human donor who was the organ donor for an intestinal transplant. CDR3s include the opening cysteine and the closing phenylalanine or tryptophan. Fields, in order: D gene, J gene, clone size, V gene, CDR3 protein, CDR3 DNA. The D gene is left open where the match is weak. For some rows the clone size is stated as once, few or many, or as a class when expanded; others skip it.

>TRBD2|TRBJ2-5|NA|TRBV7-2
CASSFSGRQETQYF
TGTGCCAGCAGCTTTAGCGGGAGACAAGAGACCCAGTACTTC
>TRBD1|TRBJ1-5|NA|TRBV18
CASSPDRVERQPQHF
TGTGCCAGCTCACCGGACAGGGTCGAGAGGCAGCCCCAGCATTTT
>TRBD1|TRBJ1-3|NA|TRBV9
CASSQGAGNTIYF
TGTGCCAGCAGCCAGGGGGCTGGAAACACCATATATTTT
>TRBD1|TRBJ2-3|NA|TRBV7-3
CASSQGQGRVTDTQYF
TGTGCCAGCAGCCAAGGACAGGGGAGGGTCACAGATACGCAGTATTTT
>NA|TRBJ2-5|NA|TRBV7-3
CASSRDNQETQYF
TGTGCCAGCAGTCGGGACAACCAAGAGACCCAGTACTTC
>TRBD2|TRBJ2-1|NA|TRBV7-3
CASSSHLMVAGGYNEQFF
TGTGCCAGCAGCTCACACTTGATGGTAGCGGGGGGTTACAATGAGCAGTTCTTC
>TRBD1|TRBJ1-1|once|TRBV2
CASSPTGTVAFF
TGTGCCAGCAGTCCTACGGGGACAGTAGCTTTCTTT
>NA|TRBJ1-2|few|TRBV5-1
CASSLAPLYGYTF
TGCGCCAGCAGCTTGGCCCCCTTGTATGGCTACACCTTC
>NA|TRBJ2-1|NA|TRBV19
CASSIDHTGRQFF
TGTGCCAGTAGTATAGACCATACAGGCCGGCAGTTCTTC
>NA|TRBJ1-3|once|TRBV6-5
CASTLRGPGNTIYF
TGTGCCAGCACCCTCAGGGGCCCTGGAAACACCATATATTTT